The clone carrying this TCR beta chain appeared a few times. The antigen is unknown. Only in-frame clones appear in the TCRdb table, and some are missing; sequencing was by immunoSEQ multiplex PCR. The sample yields over a thousand clones, under 25% seen once. Germline V gene sequence: CDR1 SGHNT, CDR2 YENEEA. The CDR3 is 15 amino acids. Trimming removed 5 bases from V and 2 bases from J; junction bases left unmatched: 7. This record belongs to a study of T cells in localized non-small cell lung cancer. Study-wide results and limits: Adjacent lung tissue had a median approximately 57 of the top 100 clones found in the tumor. The study linked higher blood T cell density to longer overall survival. Measurement of T cell clonality placed uninvolved adjacent lung highest, above the level in tumor.

According to the study, adjacent lung free of atypia was obtained at least 2 cm from the tumor margin. Sequences were derived from normal lung tissue next to the tumor, sampled before any cancer treatment. V is TRBV11-3 and J is TRBJ2-7; 9 bases match TRBD2. The sequence came from a female donor at least 60 years old with stage I squamous cell lung carcinoma. The CDR3 sequence: CASSLYGGRAYEQYF. CDR3 DNA: TGTGCCAGCAGCCTTTACGGCGGGAGGGCCTACGAGCAGTACTTC.